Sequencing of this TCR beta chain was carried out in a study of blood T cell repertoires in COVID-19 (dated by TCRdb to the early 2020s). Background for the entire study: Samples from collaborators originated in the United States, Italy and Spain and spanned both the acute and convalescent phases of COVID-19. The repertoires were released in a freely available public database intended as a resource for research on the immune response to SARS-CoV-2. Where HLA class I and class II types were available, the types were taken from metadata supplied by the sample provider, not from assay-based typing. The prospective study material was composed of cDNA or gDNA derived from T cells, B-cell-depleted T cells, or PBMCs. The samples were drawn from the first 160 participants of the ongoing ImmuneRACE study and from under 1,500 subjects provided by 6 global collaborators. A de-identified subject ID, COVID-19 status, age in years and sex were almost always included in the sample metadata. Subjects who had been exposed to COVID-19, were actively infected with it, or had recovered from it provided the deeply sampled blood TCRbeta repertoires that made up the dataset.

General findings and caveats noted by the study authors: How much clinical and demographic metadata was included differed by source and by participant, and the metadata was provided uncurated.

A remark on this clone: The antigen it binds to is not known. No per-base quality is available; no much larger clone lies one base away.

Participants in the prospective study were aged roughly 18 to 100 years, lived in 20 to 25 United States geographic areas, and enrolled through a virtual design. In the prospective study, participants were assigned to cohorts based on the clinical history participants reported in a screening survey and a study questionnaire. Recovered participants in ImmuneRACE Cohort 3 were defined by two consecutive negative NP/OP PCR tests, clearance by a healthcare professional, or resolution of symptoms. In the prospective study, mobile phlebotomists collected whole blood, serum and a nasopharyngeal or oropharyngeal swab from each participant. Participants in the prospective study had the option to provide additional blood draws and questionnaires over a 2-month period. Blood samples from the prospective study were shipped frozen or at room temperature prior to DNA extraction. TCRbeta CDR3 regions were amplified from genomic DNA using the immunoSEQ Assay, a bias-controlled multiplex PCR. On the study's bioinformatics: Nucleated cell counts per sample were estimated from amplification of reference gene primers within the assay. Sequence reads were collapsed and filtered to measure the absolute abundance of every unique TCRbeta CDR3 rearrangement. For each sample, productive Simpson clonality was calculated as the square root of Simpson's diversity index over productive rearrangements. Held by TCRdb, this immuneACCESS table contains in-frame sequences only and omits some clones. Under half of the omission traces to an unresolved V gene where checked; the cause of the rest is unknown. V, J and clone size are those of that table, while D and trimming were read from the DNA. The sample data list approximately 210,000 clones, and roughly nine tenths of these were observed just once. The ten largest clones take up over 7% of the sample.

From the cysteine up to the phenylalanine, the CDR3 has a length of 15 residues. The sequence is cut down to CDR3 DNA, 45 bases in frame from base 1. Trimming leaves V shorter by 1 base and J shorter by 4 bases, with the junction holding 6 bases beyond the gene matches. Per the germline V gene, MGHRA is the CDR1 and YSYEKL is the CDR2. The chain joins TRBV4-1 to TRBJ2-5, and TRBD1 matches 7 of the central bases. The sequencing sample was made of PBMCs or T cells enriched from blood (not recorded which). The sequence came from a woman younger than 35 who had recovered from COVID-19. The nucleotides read TGCGCCAGCAGCCAAGTAGTGTCAGGGGGAGAGACCCAGTACTTC. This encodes CASSQVVSGGETQYF.